One sample yielded the 31 T cell receptor beta chains listed below, sequenced in a study of CD8+ T cells in alopecia areata. Extraction and reverse transcription of RNA yielded cDNA as the sequencing template. The table came from immunoSEQ multiplex PCR; TCRdb's copy has only in-frame clones and leaves some out. The data contain approximately 150,000 clones, around 57% of them singletons. Material for sequencing was CD4+ T cells sorted from blood. The receptors were gathered from a human donor in good health.

The chain combines TRBV7-9 with TRBJ1-4; D is perhaps TRBD1 (5 bases). CDR3 length: 14 residues. The V end was cut by 3 bases, the J end by 5 bases, with 10 bases between. The germline V gene encodes CDR1 SEHNR and CDR2 FQNEAQ (reference sequence). CDR3 region: CASSFPRQNEKLFF. For the CDR3, the DNA is TGTGCCAGCAGCTTCCCAAGACAGAATGAAAAACTGTTTTTT.

Only a few counts were recorded for this clone. The genes are TRBV18 and TRBJ2-5; a weak D match, TRBD2 (5 bases). The germline V gene encodes CDR1 KGHSH and CDR2 LQKENI. The CDR3 is made up of 16 amino acids. Trimming left V 5 bases short and J 3 bases short, with 19 bases between. DNA for the CDR3: TGTGCCAGCTCATCAGTTAGCGACCGGATGAAAGAGACCCAGTACTTC. As protein: CASSSVSDRMKETQYF.

This clone was counted only a few times. The chain has TRBV19 and TRBJ2-1; 8 bases are a match to TRBD1. With 4 bases clipped from V and 8 bases from J, the junction kept 13 bases outside the gene matches. The germline CDR1 and CDR2 sequences are LNHDA and SQIVND (reference sequence). This CDR3 is built from 16 residues. DNA of the CDR3: TGTGCCAGTAGTACCCCAAACAGGGGGACTCGGGATGAGCAGTTCTTC. Its translation: CASSTPNRGTRDEQFF.

This chain connects TRBV4-1 to TRBJ2-3; TRBD2 agrees at 9 bases. Trimming at V came to 3 bases and at J to 2 bases, leaving 6 bases not matched to a gene. The CDR3 is 16 residues long. Germline V gene sequence: CDR1 MGHRA, CDR2 YSYEKL. The DNA for the CDR3 is TGCGCCAGCAGCCACAAAAGCGGGAGGACCACAGATACGCAGTATTTT. Its protein product is CASSHKSGRTTDTQYF.

This chain connects TRBV7-9 to TRBJ1-2, with 7 bases fitting TRBD1. The germline V gene has CDR1 SEHNR and CDR2 FQNEAQ (reference sequence). Trimming at V came to 1 base and at J to 7 bases, leaving 18 bases not matched to a gene. The CDR3 has 18 residues. The CDR3 is CASSLVLGGGDLSFGYTF. In DNA, the CDR3 is TGTGCCAGCAGCTTAGTTCTTGGAGGGGGCGATTTGTCGTTTGGCTACACCTTC.

The chain employs TRBV14 and TRBJ2-5; the D is unclear. Between the trimmed V and J ends, which lost 2 bases and 4 bases, there was a span of 8 bases. The length of the CDR3 is 13 residues. Germline CDR1 SGHDN, CDR2 FVKESK. The CDR3, as DNA: TGTGCCAGCAGCCAATCCGGCGGAGAGACCCAGTACTTC. Protein: CASSQSGGETQYF.

The chain recombines TRBV29-1 with TRBJ2-1; 7 bases align to TRBD2. Unmatched junction bases numbered 9, after V lost 7 bases and J lost 3 bases. This CDR3 is built from 14 residues. Germline loops: CDR1 SQVTM, CDR2 ANQGSEA. As DNA, the CDR3 is TGCAGCGCTATTCTAGCGGTCCTCTACAATGAGCAGTTCTTC. Encoded protein: CSAILAVLYNEQFF.

This clone was observed a few times. V usage is TRBV29-1 and J usage is TRBJ1-4, with D unclear. Trimming took 8 bases from V and 8 from J, leaving 12 bases between them. The CDR3 sequence is 11 residues long. In germline, CDR1 is SQVTM, CDR2 ANQGSEA. The CDR3 bases are TGCAGCTTCCAACGCAGCGAAAAACTGTTTTTT. Translated, it gives CSFQRSEKLFF.

A few counts support this clone. The V gene is TRBV14, the J gene TRBJ2-1, with 9 positions matching TRBD2. The trim removed 1 base at V and 6 bases at J, leaving 7 bases unmatched. The V gene's germline CDR1 is SGHDN and CDR2 FVKESK. The CDR3 is made up of 16 amino acids. The CDR3: CASSQGPSGRFNEQFF. In DNA form, the CDR3 reads TGTGCCAGCAGCCAAGGTCCCAGCGGGAGGTTCAATGAGCAGTTCTTC.

V usage is TRBV2 and J usage is TRBJ2-1; possibly TRBD2 for D (6 bases). Germline V gene sequence: CDR1 SNHLY, CDR2 FYNNEI. The CDR3 is 16 amino acids. The germline V and J ends were trimmed by 0 bases and 3 bases, with 12 bases remaining between them. The CDR3 DNA reads TGTGCCAGCAGTGAAGCTAGCGGAGGCCACTACAATGAGCAGTTCTTC. Protein product: CASSEASGGHYNEQFF.

The chain carries TRBV7-2 and TRBJ2-1, with TRBD2 identical over 13 bases. Germline assignment: CDR1 SGHTA and CDR2 FQGNSA. The length of the CDR3 is 16 residues. The V gene end was trimmed by 1 base and the J gene end by 8 bases; junction bases not matched to a gene: 5. CDR3: CASSLGRLAGGDEQFF. The CDR3 nucleotides read TGTGCCAGCAGCTTAGGGAGACTAGCGGGAGGAGATGAGCAGTTCTTC.

This clone has only a few counts. The chain recombines TRBV6-5 with TRBJ2-7; TRBD1 is a possible D gene (6 bases). From germline, CDR1 is MNHEY and CDR2 SVGAGI. Between the trimmed V and J ends, which lost 6 bases and 3 bases, there was a span of 12 bases. This CDR3 has 13 amino acids. CDR3 sequence: CASRQDSFYEQYF. CDR3 nucleotide sequence: TGTGCCAGCAGGCAGGACAGTTTCTACGAGCAGTACTTC.

Only one count was recorded for this clone. V is TRBV28 and J is TRBJ2-5, with 7 bases lining up with TRBD1. The CDR3 sequence is 13 residues long. The germline V gene encodes CDR1 MDHEN and CDR2 SYDVKM. Trimming took 8 bases from V and 4 from J; bases not matched to a gene: 7. CDR3 region: CASRPGQLETQYF. The CDR3 nucleotides read TGTGCCAGCCGACCGGGACAGTTAGAGACCCAGTACTTC.

This clone was counted a few times. This same CDR3 is encoded by further DNA sequences in the sample. V is TRBV30 and J is TRBJ1-1, with D possibly being TRBD1 (5 bases). Trimming took 5 bases from V and 0 from J, leaving 10 bases between them. CDR3 length: 13 residues. The germline V gene encodes CDR1 GTSNPN and CDR2 SVGIG (reference sequence). In DNA, the CDR3 is TGTGCCTGGTCGGGGGGGATGAACACTGAAGCTTTCTTT. The encoded protein is CAWSGGMNTEAFF.

The chain couples TRBV5-1 to TRBJ2-2; 12 bases line up with TRBD2. The CDR3 is made up of 16 amino acids. Germline-derived CDR1 and CDR2 are SGHRS and YFSETQ. With V trimmed by 6 bases and J by 6 bases, 9 bases remained unmatched. In DNA form, the CDR3 reads TGCGCCAGCACGGGCCGACTAGCGGGAGCCCCCGGGGAGCTGTTTTTT. Translation gives CASTGRLAGAPGELFF.

This clone has at least ten counts. The chain combines TRBV6-6 with TRBJ2-3; 8 bases line up with TRBD2. The length of the CDR3 is 13 residues. V lost 9 bases and J lost 0; bases outside the gene matches: 2. Per germline, CDR1 MNHNY and CDR2 SVGAGI (reference sequence). The CDR3 here is CASVAGSTDTQYF. The CDR3 DNA reads as TGTGCCAGTGTAGCGGGGAGCACAGATACGCAGTATTTT.

The genes are TRBV9 and TRBJ2-3, with D unclear. Trimming removed 0 bases from V and 3 bases from J, with 5 bases in between. The germline CDR1 and CDR2 sequences are SGDLS and YYNGEE. The CDR3 contains 13 residues. CDR3 in DNA: TGTGCCAGCAGCGTAGGATTTACAGATACGCAGTATTTT. Translated: CASSVGFTDTQYF.

This sequence joins TRBV6-5 and TRBJ2-3, with a tentative D call TRBD1 (5 bases). The CDR3 is made up of 13 amino acids. CDR1 and CDR2 from the germline V gene are MNHEY and SVGAGI. Trimming cost V 10 bases and J 3 bases, with 14 bases left between them. The CDR3 DNA reads as TGTGCCACTAGGGGCAGTACTACAGATACGCAGTATTTT. Amino acid sequence: CATRGSTTDTQYF.

This clone is a singleton in its sample. The chain employs TRBV29-1 and TRBJ2-5; D may be TRBD2 (6 bases). Germline V gene sequence: CDR1 SQVTM, CDR2 ANQGSEA. The length of the CDR3 is 13 residues. The V gene lost 3 bases and the J gene lost 4 bases, with 12 bases spanning the gap. The CDR3 DNA reads as TGCAGCGTTGACGGGGGATCTGGAGAGACCCAGTACTTC. Translated, it gives CSVDGGSGETQYF.

The rearrangement links TRBV11-2 to TRBJ1-1; D uncertain. The CDR3 totals 14 residues. V gave up 0 bases and J gave up 1 base, with 6 bases separating them. The germline V gene encodes CDR1 SGHAT and CDR2 FQNNGV. CDR3 DNA: TGTGCCAGCAGCTTAGATATGGGGAACACTGAAGCTTTCTTT. Translating gives CASSLDMGNTEAFF.

This clone was found a few times. CDR3 region: CASSLAGDREQFF. CDR3 DNA: TGCGCCAGCAGTCTAGCGGGAGACCGTGAGCAGTTCTTC. The V call is TRBV5-1, the J call TRBJ2-1; TRBD2 matches 10 bases. The V gene's germline CDR1 is SGHRS and CDR2 YFSETQ. V lost 5 bases and J lost 9; bases outside the gene matches: 5. This CDR3 spans 13 amino acids.

The chain employs TRBV6-5 and TRBJ2-3; D might be TRBD2 (6 bases). Per germline, CDR1 MNHEY and CDR2 SVGAGI. This CDR3 is built from 16 residues. V shed 2 bases and J shed 2 bases, with 14 bases lying between them. The CDR3 is CASSYGPSDNTDTQYF. Written as DNA, the CDR3 is TGTGCCAGCAGTTACGGGCCTAGCGATAACACAGATACGCAGTATTTT.

This clone occurred many times. This chain connects TRBV5-1 to TRBJ2-3; 7 nucleotides align to TRBD1. CDR1 SGHRS and CDR2 YFSETQ come from the germline V gene. After removal of 4 bases from V and 4 bases from J, the junction contained 6 bases not matched to a gene. There are 14 residues in the CDR3. The CDR3 nucleotides are TGCGCCAGCAGCCCCTTTCAGGGGGCAGATACGCAGTATTTT. This gives the protein CASSPFQGADTQYF. Complete variable domain (other parts from reference TRBV5-1 and TRBJ2-3): KAGVTQTPRYLIKTRGQQVTLSCSPISGHRSVSWYQQTPGQGLQFLFEYFSETQRNKGNFPGRFSGRQFSNSRSEMNVSTLELGDSALYLCASSPFQGADTQYFGPGTRLTVL.

This clone was counted a few times. The genes are TRBV18 and TRBJ1-1, with a tentative D call TRBD1 (6 bases). The CDR3 extends over 18 amino acids. CDR1 KGHSH and CDR2 LQKENI come from the germline V gene. Trimming stripped 3 bases from V and 0 bases from J, with 20 bases between. DNA of the CDR3: TGTGCCAGCTCACCGCTCGTACTGGACAGTTACATGAACACTGAAGCTTTCTTT. It yields the protein CASSPLVLDSYMNTEAFF.

Only a few counts were recorded for this clone. The chain has TRBV11-2 and TRBJ2-4; unclear D gene. Germline V gene data show CDR1 as SGHAT and CDR2 as FQNNGV. The CDR3 is 18 amino acids. Trimming pared 2 bases from V and 0 bases from J, leaving 17 bases between. CDR3 nucleotides: TGTGCCAGCAGCTTAAAAAGGACGTCGCTACTAGCCAAAAACATTCAGTACTTC. Translating gives CASSLKRTSLLAKNIQYF.

The gene calls are TRBV11-2 and TRBJ2-1; no clear D gene. V was shortened by 5 bases and J by 10 bases, with 12 bases between the two germline ends. The CDR3 is made up of 12 amino acids. Germline V gene sequence: CDR1 SGHAT, CDR2 FQNNGV. The CDR3 bases are TGTGCCAGCAGCCATCTGGTTTCGGAGCAGTTCTTC. Amino acids: CASSHLVSEQFF. Full variable domain (outside the CDR3, taken from reference TRBV11-2 and TRBJ2-1): EAGVAQSPRYKIIEKRQSVAFWCNPISGHATLYWYQQILGQGPKLLIQFQNNGVVDDSQLPKDRFSAERLKGVDSTLKIQPAKLEDSAVYLCASSHLVSEQFFGPGTRLTVL.

This chain joins TRBV5-4 and TRBJ2-7, with 8 bases that match TRBD1. The CDR3 is 15 amino acids. The V segment lost 4 bases and the J segment 6 bases; nucleotides outside the gene matches: 12. Germline loops: CDR1 SGHNT, CDR2 YYREEE (reference sequence). CDR3 in amino acids: CASSEPQGEASEQYF. In DNA, the CDR3 is TGTGCCAGCAGCGAACCACAGGGGGAGGCTAGCGAGCAGTACTTC. Full variable domain (rest looked up from reference TRBV5-4 and TRBJ2-7): ETGVTQSPTHLIKTRGQQVTLRCSSQSGHNTVSWYQQALGQGPQFIFQYYREEENGRGNFPPRFSGLQFPNYSSELNVNALELDDSALYLCASSEPQGEASEQYFGPGTRLTVT.

The rearrangement uses TRBV28 and TRBJ2-1; D could derive from TRBD1 or TRBD2 (5 bases each). Germline CDR1 reads MDHEN; CDR2 reads SYDVKM. Trimming shortened V by 6 bases and J by 5 bases, and 14 bases separated the two germline ends. The CDR3 sequence is 14 residues long. CDR3 sequence: CASSPQGRHNEQFF. CDR3 coding DNA: TGTGCCAGCAGCCCTCAGGGACGCCACAATGAGCAGTTCTTC.

The chain is built from TRBV5-1 and TRBJ2-2; D is undetermined. The CDR3 runs 15 residues. The germline V and J ends were trimmed by 4 bases and 6 bases, with 16 bases remaining between them. CDR1 is SGHRS, CDR2 YFSETQ, per germline. CDR3 in amino acids: CASSAGPLTAGELFF. The CDR3 nucleotides read TGCGCCAGCAGCGCTGGGCCTTTGACGGCCGGGGAGCTGTTTTTT.

This sequence joins TRBV7-2 and TRBJ2-1, with D maybe TRBD2 (6 bases). This CDR3 comprises 16 residues. The V gene lost 4 bases and the J gene lost 4 bases, with 17 bases spanning the gap. Germline V gene sequence: CDR1 SGHTA, CDR2 FQGNSA. CDR3 sequence reads: CASSSDGGGTYNEQFF. As DNA, the CDR3 is TGTGCCAGCAGCTCCGACGGGGGTGGGACTTACAATGAGCAGTTCTTC.

This chain connects TRBV13 to TRBJ2-2; 11 bases are a match to TRBD1. Per germline, CDR1 PRHDT and CDR2 FYEKMQ (reference sequence). The CDR3 has 21 residues. Trimming removed 3 bases from V and 6 bases from J; junction bases left unmatched: 21. Written as DNA, the CDR3 is TGTGCCAGCAGCTTTTTTGAGGACAGGGGGCGGTGGAAAGGAAAGGCCGGGGAGCTGTTTTTT. It translates to CASSFFEDRGRWKGKAGELFF. Supplemented by reference TRBV13 and TRBJ2-2, the full variable domain reads AAGVIQSPRHLIKEKRETATLKCYPIPRHDTVYWYQQGPGQDPQFLISFYEKMQSDKGSIPDRFSAQQFSDYHSELNMSSLELGDSALYFCASSFFEDRGRWKGKAGELFFGEGSRLTVL.